This is a list of T cell receptor beta chains from one sample in a study of blood T cell repertoires in COVID-19. Assay: immunoSEQ multiplex PCR; the TCRdb copy retains only in-frame clones and omits some. The sample records 180,000 or so clones, approximately 81% being singletons. The specimen sequenced was peripheral blood. Receptor source: a person aged 70 to 80 with COVID-19, enrolled during active disease. Each CDR3 is given with its conserved first and last residue. A D gene is named only where the DNA matches it firmly. For some rows the clone size is stated as once, few or many, or as a class when expanded; others skip it.

size	D	V	J	DNA	CDR3
.	.	TRBV11-2	TRBJ1-6	TGTGCCAGCAGCAACTATCTAAGACAGATATATAATTCACCCCTCCACTTT	CASSNYLRQIYNSPLHF
.	.	TRBV7-9	TRBJ1-1	TGTGCCAGCACCTCTGGGGGGGCGAGGGGAGACACTGAAGCTTTCTTT	CASTSGGARGDTEAFF
.	.	TRBV28	TRBJ1-5	TGTGCCAGCAGAGGGGGTGGTCAGCCCCAGCATTTT	CASRGGGQPQHF
.	TRBD2	TRBV5-4	TRBJ2-7	TGTGCCAGCAGCACAACTAGCGGGGCCGTGCAGTACTTC	CASSTTSGAVQYF
.	TRBD2	TRBV7-2	TRBJ2-1	TGTGCCAGCAGCACTCCGACTAGCGGGAGGGTCAATGAGCAGTTCTTC	CASSTPTSGRVNEQFF
.	.	TRBV4-1	TRBJ2-1	TGCGCCAGCAGCCAAGCGGGGGAACGGAATGAGCAGTTCTTC	CASSQAGERNEQFF
.	TRBD2	TRBV28	TRBJ2-5	TGTGCCAGCGGAACTAGCGGGAGGTCGGGGGAGACCCAGTACTTC	CASGTSGRSGETQYF
.	.	TRBV6-5	TRBJ2-2	TGTGCCAGCAGCCCACAAACCGGGGAGCTGTTTTTT	CASSPQTGELFF
.	.	TRBV7-2	TRBJ1-5	TGTGCCAGCAGCTTGTTTTCAGGGTCTAATCAGCCCCAGCATTTT	CASSLFSGSNQPQHF
many	.	TRBV3-1/TRBV3-2	TRBJ2-2	TGTGCCAGCAGCCCCAGGACAGCCCCCTTGAACACCGGGGAGCTGTTTTTT	CASSPRTAPLNTGELFF
.	.	TRBV9	TRBJ1-2	TGTGCCAGCACCCTGGCAGAGGACAGCTATGGCTACACCTTC	CASTLAEDSYGYTF
.	TRBD2	TRBV30	TRBJ2-7	TGTGCCACCGACGGGGGCCTAGCGGGAGGATACGAGCAGTACTTC	CATDGGLAGGYEQYF
.	TRBD1	TRBV7-9	TRBJ2-2	TGTGCCAGCAGTGGCGGGACAGGGTGGACCGGGGAGCTGTTTTTT	CASSGGTGWTGELFF
once	TRBD1	TRBV9	TRBJ2-5	TGTGCCAGCAGCGTAGATGGCAGGGGGCAAAGTGAGACCCAGTACTTC	CASSVDGRGQSETQYF
.	.	TRBV29-1	TRBJ1-2	TGCAGCGTTGTTTTGGCAGGGACTAACTATGGCTACACCTTC	CSVVLAGTNYGYTF
.	.	TRBV10-3	TRBJ1-5	TGTGCCCATCGGGGGGACGGAGACAATCAGCCCCAGCATTTT	CAHRGDGDNQPQHF
.	.	TRBV19	TRBJ1-5	TGTGCCAGTAGTACGGATGTAGCCCTCTCCTCTCAGCCCCAGCATTTT	CASSTDVALSSQPQHF
.	.	TRBV7-9	TRBJ2-7	TGTGCCAGCAGCCCGGTAGCCTACGAGCAGTACTTC	CASSPVAYEQYF
once	.	TRBV11-2	TRBJ1-3	TGTGCCAGCAGCCCCCGTGTACAGAGAAACACCATATATTTT	CASSPRVQRNTIYF
.	TRBD1	TRBV28	TRBJ1-5	TGTGCCAGCAGCACAGGGGACAGCCTCAATCAGCCCCAGCATTTT	CASSTGDSLNQPQHF
few	TRBD1	TRBV7-3	TRBJ2-7	TGTGCCAGCAGCATAGACAGGGGCAGCTACGAGCAGTACTTC	CASSIDRGSYEQYF
.	.	TRBV2	TRBJ2-5	TGTGCCAGCAGTGCCCGCGGGGCGGGGGCGGAGACCCAGTACTTC	CASSARGAGAETQYF
once	TRBD2	TRBV24-1	TRBJ2-1	TGTGCCCTCGATTCCGGACTAGCAGACAATGAGCAGTTCTTC	CALDSGLADNEQFF
.	.	TRBV19	TRBJ2-7	TGTGCCAGTAGGGCCGGGAACTCCCACTACGAGCAGTACTTC	CASRAGNSHYEQYF
.	TRBD2	TRBV7-6	TRBJ2-1	TGTGCCAGCAGCTTAGGTCTAGGGAGCGGGAGGGAGGTCGATGAGCAGTTCTTC	CASSLGLGSGREVDEQFF
.	TRBD1	TRBV4-1	TRBJ1-4	TGCGCCAGCAGCCAACCGGACAGGGGGCATGAAAAACTGTTTTTT	CASSQPDRGHEKLFF
.	.	TRBV7-2	TRBJ2-2	TGTGCCAGCAGCCCCCCGGGGAGAATTAAGACCGGGGAGCTGTTTTTT	CASSPPGRIKTGELFF
.	.	TRBV29-1	TRBJ1-2	TGCAGCGTTGATACTTATAACTATGGCTACACCTTC	CSVDTYNYGYTF
.	.	TRBV19	TRBJ2-7	TGTGCCAGTAGTACGAGCGGGTCCTCCTACGAGCAGTACTTC	CASSTSGSSYEQYF
.	.	TRBV3-1/TRBV3-2	TRBJ1-5	TGTGCCAGCAGCCAAGTTGCTGGGCGGCCCCAGCATTTT	CASSQVAGRPQHF
once	TRBD1	TRBV4-1	TRBJ1-2	TGCGCCAGCAGCCATGTACAGGGGGTGGATGGCTACACCTTC	CASSHVQGVDGYTF
.	.	TRBV10-3	TRBJ2-1	TGTGCCATCAGTCCCGGCGCGGGGGAGCAGTTCTTC	CAISPGAGEQFF
.	TRBD2	TRBV28	TRBJ2-7	TGTGCCAGCAGTTTTATAGCGGGAACCGGCGAGCAGTACTTC	CASSFIAGTGEQYF
once	.	TRBV27	TRBJ2-1	TGTGCCAGCAGTCAAACGACAAGCTACAATGAGCAGTTCTTC	CASSQTTSYNEQFF
.	.	TRBV7-2	TRBJ1-6	TGTGCCAGCAGGCCAACGCAGGGGACCCCCCTCCACTTT	CASRPTQGTPLHF
.	.	TRBV19	TRBJ1-5	TGTGCCAGTATCGGAGGGCCTAATCAGCCCCAGCATTTT	CASIGGPNQPQHF
.	TRBD2	TRBV7-8	TRBJ2-2	TGTGCCAGCAGCTTAGTGTATTGGGCGGGGGACTTAAACACCGGGGAGCTGTTTTTT	CASSLVYWAGDLNTGELFF
.	TRBD2	TRBV28	TRBJ2-5	TGTGCCAGCAGACCCCTAGCGGGAGGGCGTGAGACCCAGTACTTC	CASRPLAGGRETQYF
.	TRBD1	TRBV4-1	TRBJ1-2	TGCGCCAGCAGCCAAGAAGTATTGGACAGGACCCGAAGGGGCTACACCTTC	CASSQEVLDRTRRGYTF
.	.	TRBV7-2	TRBJ2-2	TGTGCCAGCAGCTTCTCCGGGACTCCGAACACCGGGGAGCTGTTTTTT	CASSFSGTPNTGELFF
.	.	TRBV19	TRBJ1-5	TGTGCCAGTAGTATTCAGGCAGGCGCCAATCAGCCCCAGCATTTT	CASSIQAGANQPQHF
.	TRBD2	TRBV5-5	TRBJ2-1	TGTGCCAGCAGCGTAACCGCCGCTAGCGGGAGGACCCATGAGCAGTTCTTC	CASSVTAASGRTHEQFF
.	.	TRBV18	TRBJ1-1	TGTGCCAGCTCACCAGGACAGTCCACTGAAGCTTTCTTT	CASSPGQSTEAFF
.	TRBD1	TRBV7-9	TRBJ2-7	TGTGCCAGCAGCTTACAAGGGGGCGCGGGCTCCTACGAGCAGTACTTC	CASSLQGGAGSYEQYF
.	TRBD2	TRBV11-2	TRBJ2-1	TGTGCCAGCAGCTTAGGAACTAGCGGGGGCCCCTACAATGAGCAGTTCTTC	CASSLGTSGGPYNEQFF
.	TRBD1	TRBV19	TRBJ1-5	TGTGCCAGTAGTATCCGGGGGACAGGTGTTAATCAGCCCCAGCATTTT	CASSIRGTGVNQPQHF
.	.	TRBV2	TRBJ2-7	TGTGCCAGCAGTGCACCCCACAGTCTCGAGCAGTACTTC	CASSAPHSLEQYF
.	TRBD1	TRBV19	TRBJ2-5	TGTGCCAGTAGTATTGGGCCAGGGGGCGGGGAGACCCAGTACTTC	CASSIGPGGGETQYF
.	.	TRBV18	TRBJ1-5	TGTGCCAGCTCACCAGCCGGTACTGATCAGCCCCAGCATTTT	CASSPAGTDQPQHF
few	.	TRBV30	TRBJ2-1	TGTGCCTGGACGCCGACAGTAAGAAACAATGAGCAGTTCTTC	CAWTPTVRNNEQFF